This T cell receptor (beta chain) originates from a study of regulatory dendritic cells for organ transplantation. TCRdb's copy holds only in-frame clones and misses some; the assay was immunoSEQ multiplex PCR. The repertoire has about 11,000 clones, 75% of them found once; the top ten carry roughly 2.8%. Allogeneic regulatory or mature dendritic cells were co-cultured for 5 days with CFSE-labeled sorted T cells at 1:10. Concerning this clone itself: What it binds is unknown.

This receptor was obtained from a human donor in good health. The sample was memory CD4+ T cells from blood cultured with regulatory dendritic cells. The subset here: CD45RO+ memory T cells.

The CDR3 DNA sequence: TGTGCCAGCAGGAGCAGGGTTAGCAATGAGCAGTTCTTC. Its protein product is CASRSRVSNEQFF. V usage is TRBV5-4 and J usage is TRBJ2-1, with a tentative D call TRBD1 (5 bases). The CDR3 covers 13 residues. The V end lost 5 bases, the J end lost 6 bases, and 12 bases lay between the germline ends. Germline CDR1 is SGHNT and CDR2 is YYREEE (reference sequence).